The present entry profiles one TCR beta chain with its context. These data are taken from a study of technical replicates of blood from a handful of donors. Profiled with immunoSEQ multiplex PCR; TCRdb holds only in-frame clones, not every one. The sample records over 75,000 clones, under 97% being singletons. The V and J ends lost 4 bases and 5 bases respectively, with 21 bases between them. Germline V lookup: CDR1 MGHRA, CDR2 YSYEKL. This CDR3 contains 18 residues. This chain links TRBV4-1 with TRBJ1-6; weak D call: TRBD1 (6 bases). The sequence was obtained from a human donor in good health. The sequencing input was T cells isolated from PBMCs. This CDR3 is CASSLLSLPRGNNSPLHF. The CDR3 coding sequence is TGCGCCAGCAGCCTTCTCAGTCTCCCCAGGGGCAATAATTCACCCCTCCACTTT.